A single T cell receptor beta chain is shown here with its context. Antigen: not known. For TCRbeta, the library was prepared with unique molecular identifiers. TCRdb called the PCR reads again in MiXCR, with one record for every CDR3 protein. The sample lists approximately 400,000 distinct CDR3 sequences, 15% to 20% occurring once. The sample originates from a study of T-cell reconstitution after alpha-beta-depleted transplantation in children. General study results and limits: There were some patients whose high TCRbeta diversity at day 60 came from surviving recipient T cells and thymic progenitors. A year post-transplant, T-cell counts and diversity derived mostly from newly produced T cells. Reportedly, only several hundred clones from non-depleted graft cells drove alpha-beta T-cell counts at about two months.

There are 13 residues in the CDR3. Germline loops: CDR1 SNHLY, CDR2 FYNNEI. The germline V and J ends were trimmed by 2 bases and 8 bases, with 10 bases remaining between them. The V gene is TRBV2, the J gene TRBJ2-1; tentative D call: TRBD2 (6 bases). Sequenced here: PBMCs, mostly from graft donor cells, sampled 360 days after TCRalphabeta/CD19-depleted stem cell transplant. The TCR comes from a boy in the first two years of life who had a stem cell transplant for Wiskott-Aldrich syndrome, so the T cells may come from the graft donor. This CDR3 reads CASSELALYEQFF. The CDR3 DNA reads as TGTGCCAGCAGTGAACTAGCGCTCTATGAGCAGTTCTTC.